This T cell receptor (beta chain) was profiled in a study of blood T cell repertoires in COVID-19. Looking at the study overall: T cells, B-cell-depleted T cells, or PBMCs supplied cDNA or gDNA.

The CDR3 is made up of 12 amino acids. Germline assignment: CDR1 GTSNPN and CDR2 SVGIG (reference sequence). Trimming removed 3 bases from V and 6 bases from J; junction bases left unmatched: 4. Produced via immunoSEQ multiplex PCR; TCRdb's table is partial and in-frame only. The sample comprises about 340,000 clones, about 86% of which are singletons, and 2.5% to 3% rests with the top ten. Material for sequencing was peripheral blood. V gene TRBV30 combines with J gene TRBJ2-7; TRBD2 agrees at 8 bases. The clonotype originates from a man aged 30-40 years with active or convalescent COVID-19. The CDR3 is CAWSRGGSEQYF. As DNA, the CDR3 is TGTGCCTGGAGCCGGGGGGGGTCCGAGCAGTACTTC.